This T cell receptor (beta chain) was captured in a study of cytomegalovirus exposure and HLA in healthy donors. Study findings and constraints: Researchers reported in a later analysis that a missense DCLRE1C variant was tied to TCR beta V- and J-gene trimming.

The CDR3 runs 16 residues. Germline V gives CDR1 LNHNV, CDR2 YYDKDF (reference sequence). The V and J ends lost 1 base and 5 bases, in that order; junction bases with no gene match: 6. This clone was recorded a few times. Its antigen is currently unknown. The PCR was carried out with 60 Vbeta primers and 13 Jbeta primers. Some clones are missing from TCRdb's copy, which holds only in-frame ones; the method was immunoSEQ multiplex PCR. The sample holds 50,000 to 75,000 clones, approximately 80% seen once. V gene TRBV15 combines with J gene TRBJ1-5; 9 nucleotides align to TRBD1. What was sequenced was PBMCs. This receptor was obtained from a woman in her thirties or forties in good health and CMV-seronegative. The CDR3 bases are TGTGCCACCAGCAGAGCCGGGACAGGGTTGTATCAGCCCCAGCATTTT. It yields the protein CATSRAGTGLYQPQHF.